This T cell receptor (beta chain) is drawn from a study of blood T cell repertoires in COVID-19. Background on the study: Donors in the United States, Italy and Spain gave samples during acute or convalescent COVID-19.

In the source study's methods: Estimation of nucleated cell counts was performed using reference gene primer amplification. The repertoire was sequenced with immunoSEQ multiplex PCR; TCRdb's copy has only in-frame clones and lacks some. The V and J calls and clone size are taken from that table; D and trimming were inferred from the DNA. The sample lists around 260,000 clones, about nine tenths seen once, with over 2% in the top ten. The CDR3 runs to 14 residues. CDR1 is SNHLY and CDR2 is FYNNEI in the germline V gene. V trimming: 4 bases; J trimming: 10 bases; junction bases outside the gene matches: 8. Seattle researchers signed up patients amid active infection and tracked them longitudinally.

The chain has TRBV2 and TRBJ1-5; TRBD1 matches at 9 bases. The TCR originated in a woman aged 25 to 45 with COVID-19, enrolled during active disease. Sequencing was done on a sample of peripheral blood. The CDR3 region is CASSGGGDREPQHF. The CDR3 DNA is TGTGCCAGCAGTGGAGGGGGGGACAGGGAACCCCAGCATTTT. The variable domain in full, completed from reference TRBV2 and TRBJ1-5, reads EPEVTQTPSHQVTQMGQEVILRCVPISNHLYFYWYRQILGQKVEFLVSFYNNEISEKSEIFDDQFSVERPDGSNFTLKIRSTKLEDSAMYFCASSGGGDREPQHFGDGTRLSIL.